Below are 18 T cell receptor beta chains sequenced from a single sample in a study of T cell responses to AZD1222 COVID-19 vaccine. The assay was immunoSEQ multiplex PCR, and TCRdb's table has in-frame clones only and misses some. The table lists more than 100,000 clones, over 85% of them singletons. The input for sequencing was peripheral blood, taken on day 0 of AZD1222 vaccination. These receptors were taken from an adult in good health.

The chain carries TRBV7-9 and TRBJ2-1; unclear D gene. The CDR3 has 14 residues. The germline V gene encodes CDR1 SEHNR and CDR2 FQNEAQ (reference sequence). The germline V and J ends were trimmed by 1 base and 15 bases, with 19 bases remaining between them. The CDR3 nucleotides read TGTGCCAGCAGCTTAGGGGCAGATATTCTTTTGTGGTTCTTC. This sequence encodes CASSLGADILLWFF.

This sequence joins TRBV6-5 and TRBJ2-7; D gene unclear. The CDR3 has 12 residues. Germline CDR1 and CDR2: MNHEY and SVGAGI. The V end lost 6 bases, the J end lost 4 bases, and 10 bases lay between the germline ends. The CDR3 here is CASRGSVYEQYF. As DNA, the CDR3 is TGTGCCAGCAGGGGCAGTGTATACGAGCAGTACTTC.

J is TRBJ1-5 and V is TRBV7-8; no definite D call. Germline values: CDR1 SGHVS, CDR2 FQNEAQ. The CDR3 consists of 13 residues. V was cut by 3 bases and J by 15 bases, with 18 bases left in between. The CDR3 protein is CASSLLMDGSPHF. As DNA, the CDR3 is TGTGCCAGCAGCTTGTTAATGGACGGGTCTCCGCATTTT.

This chain links TRBV19 with TRBJ2-7; TRBD1 aligns across 8 bases. From germline, CDR1 is LNHDA and CDR2 SQIVND (reference sequence). With 5 bases clipped from V and 3 bases from J, the junction kept 3 bases outside the gene matches. The CDR3 extends over 13 amino acids. The CDR3, as DNA: TGTGCCAGTAGTTTCGGACAGGGCTACGAGCAGTACTTC. As protein: CASSFGQGYEQYF.

The chain has TRBV5-1 and TRBJ1-2, with no clear D. The CDR3 extends over 12 amino acids. V lost 0 bases to trimming and J lost 5 bases, with 5 bases between them. CDR1 and CDR2 from the germline V gene are SGHRS and YFSETQ. The CDR3 loop is CASSLDQYGYTF. CDR3 sequence (DNA): TGCGCCAGCAGCTTGGACCAATATGGCTACACCTTC.

This chain connects TRBV18 to TRBJ1-3; D possibly corresponds to TRBD1 (5 bases). The V gene's germline CDR1 is KGHSH and CDR2 LQKENI. V dropped 3 bases and J dropped 4 bases, with 10 bases sitting between them. The CDR3 loop spans 14 amino acids. The CDR3 DNA reads as TGTGCCAGCTCACCCGGGACGAGGGGAAACACCATATATTTT. Its translation is CASSPGTRGNTIYF.

V and J are TRBV9 and TRBJ2-7, with D possibly TRBD1 on 6 matching bases. The CDR3 runs 14 residues. CDR1 is SGDLS, CDR2 YYNGEE, per germline. V lost 0 bases and J 4 bases, leaving 11 bases between the germline ends. CDR3 sequence reads: CASSVADRVYEQYF. The DNA for the CDR3 is TGTGCCAGCAGCGTAGCGGACAGAGTATACGAGCAGTACTTC.

The chain is built from TRBV29-1 and TRBJ2-5; D unclear. In germline, CDR1 is SQVTM, CDR2 ANQGSEA. The CDR3 length is 15 residues. V lost 4 bases, J lost 1 base, and 16 bases lay in between. The chain's CDR3 is CSVALASRFQETQYF. DNA for the CDR3: TGCAGCGTTGCCTTGGCAAGCAGGTTCCAAGAGACCCAGTACTTC.

This clone has only one observation. This chain links TRBV11-1 with TRBJ1-1; TRBD1 matches at 7 bases. The J segment lost 1 base and the V segment lost 6 bases, leaving 5 bases of the junction unmatched. The CDR3 contains 14 residues. Germline V gene data show CDR1 as SGHAT and CDR2 as FQDESV (reference sequence). Here the CDR3 reads CASRGRDRNTEAFF. In DNA form, the CDR3 reads TGTGCCAGCAGAGGCCGGGACAGGAACACTGAAGCTTTCTTT.

The CDR3 loop is CASSQGQGAKYEQYF. In DNA form, the CDR3 reads TGTGCCAGCAGCCAAGGACAGGGGGCAAAGTACGAGCAGTACTTC. The gene calls are TRBV3-1 (or the pseudogene TRBV3-2) and TRBJ2-7, with 10 positions matching TRBD1. The CDR3 totals 15 residues. In germline, CDR1 is LGHDT, CDR2 YNNKEL (reference sequence). Trimming took 1 base from V and 4 from J; bases not matched to a gene: 4.

The chain carries TRBV11-3 and TRBJ2-1; possible D gene TRBD2, 5 bases. V lost 3 bases, J lost 10 bases, and 16 bases lay in between. Germline values: CDR1 SGHNT, CDR2 YENEEA. The length of the CDR3 is 14 residues. The CDR3 DNA sequence: TGTGCCAGCAGCTTCGTAGGCGCGGGCGGGGAGCAGTTCTTC. Translating gives CASSFVGAGGEQFF. Combining the CDR3 with reference TRBV11-3 and TRBJ2-1 gives the whole variable domain EAGVVQSPRYKIIEKKQPVAFWCNPISGHNTLYWYLQNLGQGPELLIRYENEEAVDDSQLPKDRFSAERLKGVDSTLKIQPAELGDSAVYLCASSFVGAGGEQFFGPGTRLTVL.

The V call is TRBV21-1, the J call TRBJ2-2; the tabulated D call, TRBD2, remains unverified against the DNA. TRBV21-1 is reported as a pseudogene. The CDR3 has 19 residues. The CDR3 protein is CAPIPPVAGANTGELFCQF. The CDR3 DNA follows: TGTGCCCCAATCCCCCCCGTAGCTGGCGCGAACACCGGGGAGCTGTTTTGTCAATTT.

J is TRBJ2-7 and V is TRBV5-8; 8 nucleotides line up with TRBD1. V lost 5 bases and J lost 4; bases outside the gene matches: 14. Germline assignment: CDR1 SGHTS and CDR2 YDEGEE. The CDR3 consists of 16 residues. The CDR3 is CASSPLGQVFPYEQYF. CDR3 DNA sequence: TGTGCCAGCAGTCCTCTGGGACAGGTTTTCCCTTACGAGCAGTACTTC. The full variable domain, completed using reference TRBV5-8 and TRBJ2-7, is EAGVTQSPTHLIKTRGQQATLRCSPISGHTSVYWYQQALGLGLQFLLWYDEGEERNRGNFPPRFSGRQFPNYSSELNVNALELEDSALYLCASSPLGQVFPYEQYFGPGTRLTVT.

The chain carries TRBV4-1 and TRBJ2-2, with 12 bases matching TRBD2. The germline V gene encodes CDR1 MGHRA and CDR2 YSYEKL. The CDR3 is made up of 16 amino acids. V shed 4 bases and J 3 bases; nucleotides not matched to a gene: 3. The CDR3 sequence: CASSLRLAGDTGELFF. The CDR3 region has the DNA TGCGCCAGCAGCCTTCGACTAGCGGGGGACACCGGGGAGCTGTTTTTT.

This rearrangement joins TRBV10-2 to TRBJ1-5; D is uncertain. Trimming took 2 bases from V and 7 from J, leaving 9 bases between them. CDR3 length: 13 residues. Germline CDR1 and CDR2: WSHSY and SAAADI. The chain's CDR3 is CASSEGEGQPQHF. DNA of the CDR3: TGCGCCAGCAGTGAGGGGGAGGGCCAGCCCCAGCATTTT.

The J gene is TRBJ1-2, the V gene TRBV28, with TRBD1 as a possible D gene (5 bases). V was cut by 7 bases and J by 8 bases, with 17 bases left in between. CDR3 length: 13 residues. Germline CDR1 is MDHEN and CDR2 is SYDVKM. The CDR3 protein is CASNSWGGRGYTF. CDR3 nucleotides: TGTGCCAGCAATTCGTGGGGGGGAAGAGGCTACACCTTC.

The chain recombines TRBV29-1 with TRBJ1-1; the D is unclear. Germline lookup yields CDR1 SQVTM and CDR2 ANQGSEA. Trimming removed 1 base at V and 1 base at J, with 7 bases between. The CDR3 length is 13 residues. The CDR3 region has the DNA TGCAGCGTTGAAGCCTGGGAGAACACTGAAGCTTTCTTT. Its protein product is CSVEAWENTEAFF.

In this sample, this clone turned up a few times. The gene calls are TRBV5-1 and TRBJ2-5, with D possibly TRBD2 on 5 matching bases. The V gene lost 2 bases and the J gene lost 2 bases, with 13 bases spanning the gap. CDR3 length equals 15 residues. Germline loops: CDR1 SGHRS, CDR2 YFSETQ. The CDR3 loop reads CASSFRLAGQETQYF. DNA of the CDR3: TGCGCCAGCAGCTTTCGGCTAGCCGGGCAAGAGACCCAGTACTTC.